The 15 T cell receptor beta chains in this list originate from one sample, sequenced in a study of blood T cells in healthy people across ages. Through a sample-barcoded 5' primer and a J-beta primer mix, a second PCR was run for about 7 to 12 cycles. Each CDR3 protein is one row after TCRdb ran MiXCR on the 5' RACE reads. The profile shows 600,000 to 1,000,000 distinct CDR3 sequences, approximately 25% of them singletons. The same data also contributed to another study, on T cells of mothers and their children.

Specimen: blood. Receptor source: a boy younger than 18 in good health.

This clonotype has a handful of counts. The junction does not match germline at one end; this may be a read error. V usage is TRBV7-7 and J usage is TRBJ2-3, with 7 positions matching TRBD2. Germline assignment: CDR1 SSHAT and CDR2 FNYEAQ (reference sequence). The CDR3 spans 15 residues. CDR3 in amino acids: CASSPSGASTDTQYF. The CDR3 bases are TGTGCTAGCAGCCCTAGCGGAGCTAGCACAGATACGCAGTATTTT.

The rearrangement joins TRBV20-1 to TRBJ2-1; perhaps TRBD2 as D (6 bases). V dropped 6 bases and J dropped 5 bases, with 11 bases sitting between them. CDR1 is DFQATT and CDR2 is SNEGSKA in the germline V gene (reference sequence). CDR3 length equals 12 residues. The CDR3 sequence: CSAPGLHNEQFF. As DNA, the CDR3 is TGCAGTGCGCCGGGACTTCACAATGAGCAGTTCTTC.

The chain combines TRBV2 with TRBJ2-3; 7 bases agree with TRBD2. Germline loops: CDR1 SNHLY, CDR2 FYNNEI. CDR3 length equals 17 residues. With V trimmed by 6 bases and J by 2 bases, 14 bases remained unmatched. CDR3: CASRPALGLETTDTQYF. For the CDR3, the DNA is TGTGCCAGCAGACCAGCCCTCGGACTAGAAACCACAGATACGCAGTATTTT.

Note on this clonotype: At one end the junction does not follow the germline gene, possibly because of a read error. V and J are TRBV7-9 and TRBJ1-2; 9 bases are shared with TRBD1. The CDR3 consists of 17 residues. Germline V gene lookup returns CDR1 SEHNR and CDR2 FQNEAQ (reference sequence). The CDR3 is CASSIANLVGQGSGYTF. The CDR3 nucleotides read TGTGCCAGCAGCATAGCAAACTTGGTGGGACAGGGATCTGGCTACACCTTC.

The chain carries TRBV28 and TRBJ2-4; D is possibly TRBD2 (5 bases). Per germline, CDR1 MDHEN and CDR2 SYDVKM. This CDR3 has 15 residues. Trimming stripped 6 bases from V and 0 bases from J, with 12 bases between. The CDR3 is CASRPRGLAKNIQYF. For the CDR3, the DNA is TGTGCCAGCAGACCACGGGGTTTAGCCAAAAACATTCAGTACTTC.

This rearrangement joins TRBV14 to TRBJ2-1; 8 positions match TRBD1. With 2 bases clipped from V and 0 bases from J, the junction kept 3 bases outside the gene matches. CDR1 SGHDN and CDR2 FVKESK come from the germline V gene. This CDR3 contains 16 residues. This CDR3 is CASSQQGAISYNEQFF. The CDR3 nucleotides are TGTGCCAGCAGCCAACAGGGGGCTATCTCCTACAATGAGCAGTTCTTC.

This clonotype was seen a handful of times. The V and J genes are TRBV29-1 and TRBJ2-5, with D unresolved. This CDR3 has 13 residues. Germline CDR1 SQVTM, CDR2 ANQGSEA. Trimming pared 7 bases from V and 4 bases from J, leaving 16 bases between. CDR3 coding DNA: TGCAGCGCTGGATCGAGAGGTGGAGAGACCCAGTACTTC. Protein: CSAGSRGGETQYF.

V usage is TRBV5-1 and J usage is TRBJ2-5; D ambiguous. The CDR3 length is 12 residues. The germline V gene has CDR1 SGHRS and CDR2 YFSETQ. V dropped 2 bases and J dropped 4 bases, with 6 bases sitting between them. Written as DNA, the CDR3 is TGCGCCAGCAGCTTCTTCGCAGAGACCCAGTACTTC. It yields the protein CASSFFAETQYF.

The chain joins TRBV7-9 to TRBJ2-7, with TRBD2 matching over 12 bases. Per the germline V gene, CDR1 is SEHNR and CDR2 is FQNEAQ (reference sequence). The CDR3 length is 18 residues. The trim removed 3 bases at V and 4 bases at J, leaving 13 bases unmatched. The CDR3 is CASSFSLAGGPIDYEQYF. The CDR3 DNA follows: TGTGCCAGCAGCTTCAGTCTAGCGGGAGGGCCTATCGATTACGAGCAGTACTTC.

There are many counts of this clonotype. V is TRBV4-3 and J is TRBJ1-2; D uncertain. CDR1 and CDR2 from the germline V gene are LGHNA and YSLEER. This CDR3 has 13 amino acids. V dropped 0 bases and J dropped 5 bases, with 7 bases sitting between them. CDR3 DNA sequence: TGCGCCAGCAGCCAAGATCCGGGGTATGGCTACACCTTC. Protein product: CASSQDPGYGYTF.

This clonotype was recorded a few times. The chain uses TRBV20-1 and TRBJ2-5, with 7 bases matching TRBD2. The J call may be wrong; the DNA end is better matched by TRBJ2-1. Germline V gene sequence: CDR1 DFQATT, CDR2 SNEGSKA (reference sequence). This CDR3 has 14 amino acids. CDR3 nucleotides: TGCAGTGCTACGAAGCGGGACCCCCACAATGAGCAGTTCTTC. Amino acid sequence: CSATKRDPHNEQFF.

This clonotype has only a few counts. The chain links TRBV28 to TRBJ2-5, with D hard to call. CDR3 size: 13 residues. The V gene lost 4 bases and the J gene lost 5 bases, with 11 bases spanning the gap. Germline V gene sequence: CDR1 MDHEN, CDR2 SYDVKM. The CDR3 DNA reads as TGTGCCAGCAGTTCTTTCCCCGTTGAGACCCAGTACTTC. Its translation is CASSSFPVETQYF.

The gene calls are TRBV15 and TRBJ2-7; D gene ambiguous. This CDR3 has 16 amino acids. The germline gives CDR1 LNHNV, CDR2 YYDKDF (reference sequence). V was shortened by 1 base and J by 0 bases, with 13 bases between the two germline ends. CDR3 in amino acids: CATSRGALGNSYEQYF. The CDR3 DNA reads TGTGCCACCAGCAGAGGAGCCCTCGGAAACTCCTACGAGCAGTACTTC.

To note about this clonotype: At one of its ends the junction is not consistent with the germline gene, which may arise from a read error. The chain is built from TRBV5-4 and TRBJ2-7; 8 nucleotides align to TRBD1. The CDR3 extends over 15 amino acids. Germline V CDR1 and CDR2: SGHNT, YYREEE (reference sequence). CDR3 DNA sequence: TGTGCCAGTAGCTGGATGGCAGGGGGCGTCTCCGAGCAGTACTTC. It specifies CASSWMAGGVSEQYF.

As DNA, the CDR3 is TGTGCCAGCAGTTATGATCCTAAAAAAGGGGGGATTGCGAGCAATCAGCCCCAGCATTTT. Translated: CASSYDPKKGGIASNQPQHF. V is TRBV28 and J is TRBJ1-5; a possible D gene is TRBD1 (6 bases). With 4 bases removed from V and 1 base from J, the gap between germline ends came to 26 bases. This CDR3 region has 20 residues. In germline, CDR1 is MDHEN, CDR2 SYDVKM.